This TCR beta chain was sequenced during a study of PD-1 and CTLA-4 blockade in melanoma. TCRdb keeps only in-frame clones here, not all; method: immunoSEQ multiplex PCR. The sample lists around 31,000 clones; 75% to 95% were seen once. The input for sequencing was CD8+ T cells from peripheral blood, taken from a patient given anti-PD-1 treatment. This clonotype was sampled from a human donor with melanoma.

Written as DNA, the CDR3 is TGTGCCAGCAGTTCCTCCTTTATGGTGTCCCACAATGAGCAGTTCTTC. This sequence encodes CASSSSFMVSHNEQFF. The chain employs TRBV27 and TRBJ2-1; D ambiguous. This CDR3 comprises 16 residues. The germline V and J ends were trimmed by 4 bases and 5 bases, with 18 bases remaining between them. The V gene's germline CDR1 is MNHEY and CDR2 SMNVEV (reference sequence).